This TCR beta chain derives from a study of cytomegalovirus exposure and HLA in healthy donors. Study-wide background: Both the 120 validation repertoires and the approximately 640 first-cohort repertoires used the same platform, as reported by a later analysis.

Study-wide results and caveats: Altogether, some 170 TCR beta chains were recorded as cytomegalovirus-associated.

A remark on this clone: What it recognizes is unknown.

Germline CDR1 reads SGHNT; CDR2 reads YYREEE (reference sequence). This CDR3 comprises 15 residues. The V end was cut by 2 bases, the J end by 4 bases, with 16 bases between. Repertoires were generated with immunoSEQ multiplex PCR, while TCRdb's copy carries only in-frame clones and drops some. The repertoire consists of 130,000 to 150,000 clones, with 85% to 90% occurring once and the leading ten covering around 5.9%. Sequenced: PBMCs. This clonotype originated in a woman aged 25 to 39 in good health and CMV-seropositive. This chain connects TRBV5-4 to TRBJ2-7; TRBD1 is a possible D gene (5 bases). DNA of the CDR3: TGTGCCAGCAGCTTTGGGGCAGGGTGGGCTTACGAGCAGTACTTC. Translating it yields CASSFGAGWAYEQYF.